This T cell receptor beta chain comes out of a study of metastatic and nonmetastatic thyroid tumors. Study as a whole: For malignant and benign thyroid patients, tumor or nodule tissue and blood were the sources whose repertoires were compared. Study outcomes and limitations: As reported, TCR beta diversity in blood and tumor was significantly higher in malignant thyroid tumors than in benign nodules.

In the study's own analysis: A classifier of distant metastasis in papillary thyroid cancer was built from CDR3 differences (across clinicopathological groups). TCRdb redid the clone calls on the PCR reads using MiXCR. TCRdb's processing, not the authors' own work, is the source of the V and J calls. The sample lists a few thousand clones, about 31% occurring once. No patient had received any treatment before thyroid surgery. With respect to this clone: Antigen: not known.

The CDR3 has 14 residues. V was pared by 7 bases and J by 0 bases, with 12 bases between. The germline V gene encodes CDR1 MDHEN and CDR2 SYDVKM. The sequenced material came from adjacent normal tissue. V and J are TRBV28 and TRBJ1-1; D uncertain. This clonotype was sampled from a female donor with papillary thyroid cancer or a benign thyroid nodule (not recorded which). Some clones in this sample may be carry-over from other donors' samples. The chain's CDR3 is CASTPGRMNTEAFF. The CDR3 bases are TGTGCCAGCACCCCCGGACGGATGAACACTGAAGCTTTCTTT.